What follows are 18 T cell receptor beta chains derived from one specimen sequenced in a study of blood T cells in healthy people across ages. Using a J-beta primer mix together with a sample-barcoded 5' primer, a second PCR was run for roughly 7 to 11 cycles. From the 5' RACE reads, TCRdb called clonotypes with MiXCR, one entry per CDR3 protein. The table includes around 690,000 distinct CDR3 sequences, 58% detected once. The sequencing input was blood. All receptors come from a man aged 55 to 70 in good health.

This clonotype was observed a handful of times. The V call is TRBV5-1, the J call TRBJ2-6, with a weak D call TRBD2 (6 bases). In germline, CDR1 is SGHRS, CDR2 YFSETQ. The ends were cut back, 1 base at V and 1 base at J, with 15 bases in the middle. This CDR3 has 18 residues. CDR3: CASSLLRLGPSGANVLTF. The CDR3, as DNA: TGCGCCAGCAGCTTGCTGAGACTAGGCCCGTCTGGGGCCAACGTCCTGACTTTC.

In this sample, this clonotype turned up once. The rearrangement links TRBV7-9 to TRBJ2-3, with TRBD2 matching over 10 bases. The CDR3 extends over 14 amino acids. Germline loops: CDR1 SEHNR, CDR2 FQNEAQ (reference sequence). V gave up 7 bases and J gave up 4 bases; unmatched junction bases: 5. CDR3 bases: TGTGCCAGCACAAGCGGGGGGGCGGCAGATACGCAGTATTTT. It is translated as CASTSGGAADTQYF.

This chain connects TRBV24-1 to TRBJ2-4; D is possibly TRBD1 (6 bases). Looked up from germline, CDR1 is KGHDR and CDR2 is SFDVKD. The ends were cut back, 0 bases at V and 14 bases at J, with 10 bases in the middle. The CDR3 runs to 12 residues. The CDR3 DNA follows: TGTGCCACCAGTGATTTGACAGGGTCCGAGTACTTC. Translation gives CATSDLTGSEYF.

This clonotype was picked up a small number of times. The CDR3 DNA reads as TGTGCCAGCAGCTCGCCAGGACAGGGGAATTCACCCCTCCACTTT. This encodes CASSSPGQGNSPLHF. V and J are TRBV13 and TRBJ1-6, with 9 positions matching TRBD1. This CDR3 comprises 15 residues. Trimming removed 4 bases from V and 7 bases from J; junction bases left unmatched: 5. Per the germline V gene, CDR1 is PRHDT and CDR2 is FYEKMQ (reference sequence). Full variable domain (rest looked up from reference TRBV13 and TRBJ1-6): AAGVIQSPRHLIKEKRETATLKCYPIPRHDTVYWYQQGPGQDPQFLISFYEKMQSDKGSIPDRFSAQQFSDYHSELNMSSLELGDSALYFCASSSPGQGNSPLHFGNGTRLTVT.

Only a few counts were recorded for this clonotype. The DNA of the CDR3 is TGTGCCATCAGTGGCGCCGGGACAGGGAGGTCTGGGGCCAACGTCCTGACTTTC. It is translated as CAISGAGTGRSGANVLTF. The gene calls are TRBV10-3 and TRBJ2-6, with 9 positions matching TRBD1. J gave up 1 base and V 4 bases, and 8 bases lay outside the gene matches. Germline V gives CDR1 ENHRY, CDR2 SYGVKD. The CDR3 is 18 amino acids.

This chain joins TRBV11-2 and TRBJ2-3; 9 nucleotides match TRBD2. This CDR3 spans 16 amino acids. J was trimmed by 4 bases and V by 3 bases; bases with no gene match: 8. In germline, CDR1 is SGHAT, CDR2 FQNNGV. The CDR3 region is CASSLGTSRWADTQYF. As DNA, the CDR3 is TGTGCCAGCAGCTTGGGGACTAGCCGTTGGGCAGATACGCAGTATTTT.

This chain joins TRBV15 and TRBJ1-2; 11 bases agree with TRBD1. CDR3 length: 15 residues. Unmatched junction bases numbered 5, after V lost 4 bases and J lost 4 bases. Looked up from germline, CDR1 is LNHNV and CDR2 is YYDKDF (reference sequence). The CDR3 here is CATSMDRGQGYGYTF. CDR3 sequence (DNA): TGTGCCACCAGCATGGACAGGGGGCAAGGCTATGGCTACACCTTC.

This chain links TRBV3-1 with TRBJ2-7; D gene ambiguous. CDR1 is LGHDT and CDR2 is YNNKEL in the germline V gene (reference sequence). V dropped 1 base and J dropped 6 bases, with 16 bases sitting between them. This CDR3 is 15 amino acids long. CDR3 sequence reads: CASSQAPGSQFEQYF. For the CDR3, the DNA is TGTGCCAGCAGCCAAGCTCCCGGATCCCAGTTCGAGCAGTACTTC.

The rearrangement joins TRBV5-1 to TRBJ2-1, with D maybe TRBD1 (7 bases). Trimming cost V 1 base and J 0 bases, with 11 bases left between them. Germline-derived CDR1 and CDR2 are SGHRS and YFSETQ. This CDR3 contains 16 residues. The CDR3 reads CASSLWGDSSYNEQFF. In DNA form, the CDR3 reads TGCGCCAGCAGCTTGTGGGGGGACAGCTCCTACAATGAGCAGTTCTTC.

V gene TRBV5-1 combines with J gene TRBJ2-5; perhaps D is TRBD1 or TRBD2 (5 bases each). Trimming stripped 7 bases from V and 5 bases from J, with 21 bases between. CDR3 size: 15 residues. CDR1 and CDR2 (germline): SGHRS, YFSETQ. The CDR3 nucleotides read TGCGCCAGCGCAACGGACACGGAGGCCTGGGAGACCCAGTACTTC. Protein sequence: CASATDTEAWETQYF.

The chain combines TRBV6-5 with TRBJ2-4, with a weak D call TRBD1 (6 bases). Trimming took 7 bases from V and 2 from J, leaving 9 bases between them. CDR3 length: 13 amino acids. The V gene's germline CDR1 is MNHEY and CDR2 SVGAGI. The CDR3 DNA sequence: TGTGCCAGCATGGGGGCCTCCAAAAACATTCAGTACTTC. As protein: CASMGASKNIQYF.

This chain uses TRBV7-2 with TRBJ2-2; 11 positions match TRBD1. V lost 5 bases to trimming and J lost 6 bases; unmatched junction nucleotides: 8. This CDR3 spans 16 amino acids. Germline lookup yields CDR1 SGHTA and CDR2 FQGNSA. The CDR3 sequence: CASSNRDRGVSGELFF. The CDR3 DNA is TGTGCCAGCAGCAACCGGGACAGGGGGGTATCCGGGGAGCTGTTTTTT.

The genes are TRBV7-9 and TRBJ2-5, with TRBD2 as a possible D gene (6 bases). This CDR3 region has 14 residues. Germline assignment: CDR1 SEHNR and CDR2 FQNEAQ (reference sequence). The ends were cut back, 4 bases at V and 5 bases at J, with 14 bases in the middle. The CDR3, as DNA: TGTGCCAGCAGCTATGACGCGGGGCTGGAGACCCAGTACTTC. Encoded protein: CASSYDAGLETQYF.

This clonotype was seen a few times. The rearrangement uses TRBV2 and TRBJ2-3; a possible D gene is TRBD2 (5 bases). V was clipped by 0 bases and J by 1 base, with 14 bases between them. This CDR3 is built from 17 residues. Per the germline V gene, CDR1 is SNHLY and CDR2 is FYNNEI. CDR3 DNA sequence: TGTGCCAGCAGTGAAGCTTTGACCGGGATAGGCACAGATACGCAGTATTTT. This sequence encodes CASSEALTGIGTDTQYF.

This sequence joins TRBV4-1 and TRBJ2-7, with a tentative D call TRBD2 (6 bases). TRBJ2-5 explains the end of the DNA better; the J call may be wrong. The germline gives CDR1 MGHRA, CDR2 YSYEKL. The CDR3 runs 14 residues. This chain's CDR3 is CASSQGPSVETQYF. DNA of the CDR3: TGCGCCAGCAGCCAAGGTCCTAGCGTCGAGACCCAGTACTTC.

This chain joins TRBV3-1 and TRBJ2-7; 10 nucleotides align to TRBD2. Per the germline V gene, CDR1 is LGHDT and CDR2 is YNNKEL (reference sequence). The CDR3 loop spans 17 amino acids. J gave up 0 bases and V 3 bases, and 8 bases lay outside the gene matches. In nucleotides, the CDR3 is TGTGCCAGCAGCCAGCGTCCAGCGGGGGGGCACTCCTACGAGCAGTACTTC. It codes for CASSQRPAGGHSYEQYF.

V gene TRBV6-6 combines with J gene TRBJ2-1, with a weak D call TRBD2 (6 bases). Trimming stripped 6 bases from V and 3 bases from J, with 12 bases between. The CDR3 length is 14 residues. The germline V gene encodes CDR1 MNHNY and CDR2 SVGAGI (reference sequence). This CDR3 is CASSTPGSYNEQFF. The CDR3 DNA sequence: TGTGCCAGCAGCACCCCCGGGAGCTACAATGAGCAGTTCTTC.

V and J are TRBV20-1 and TRBJ2-4; D gene ambiguous. The CDR3 spans 17 residues. Trimming took 3 bases from V and 2 from J, leaving 20 bases between them. Germline CDR1 and CDR2: DFQATT and SNEGSKA (reference sequence). CDR3 residues: CSASRGGIRESKNIQYF. CDR3 coding DNA: TGCAGTGCTAGCCGCGGTGGCATACGCGAGTCCAAAAACATTCAGTACTTC.